This T cell receptor (beta chain) was captured by sequencing in a study of regulatory T cells in long-lasting Graves disease (dated by TCRdb to the early 2020s). Some background on the complete study: Antithyroid drugs had been taken for less than 3 months by newly diagnosed Graves' disease patients. A total of roughly 35 samples underwent TCR sequencing: roughly 13 from persistent and roughly 20 from newly diagnosed Graves' disease patients. The study was conducted in China and was registered as a clinical trial. Patients with persistent Graves' disease were compared with patients with newly diagnosed Graves' disease using TCR sequencing and RNA sequencing of peripheral blood.

Overall study outcomes, separate from this receptor: Compared with newly diagnosed patients, persistent Graves' disease patients had lower TCR Shannon entropy and fewer highly expanded clones, which suggests clonal expansion. The study examined only peripheral blood because the primary lesion, thyroid tissue, could not be accessed. Sequencing and analysis were limited to the TCR beta chain. Persistent disease showed preferential use of TRBV28, TRBJ1-2 and TRBJ2-5, whereas newly diagnosed disease favored TRBV20-1 and TRBJ2-1. Patients with persistent disease shared more public clonotypes (around 2,700) than newly diagnosed patients did (more than 900). As a limitation, the authors acknowledged that the small sample size may reduce accuracy.

The CDR3 measures 13 amino acids from cysteine to phenylalanine. Kept here is only the CDR3 DNA, which spans 39 bases and is read in frame from base 1. Taken from the germline V gene, the CDR1 and CDR2 loops are SNHLY and FYNNEI. V is shortened by 4 bases, J by 4 bases, and the region joining them spans 10 bases. This clonotype has ten or more counts. Its antigen is currently not known. One base away there is no much larger clone; base qualities are not given. In the paper's terms, the time point label means: newly diagnosed GD, antithyroid drugs for less than 3 months. For both TCR sequencing and RNA sequencing, RNA was extracted from PBMCs in TRIzol. Graves' disease was diagnosed according to American Thyroid Association guidelines. Patients were recruited from an endocrinology department in Xi'an, China. Each patient gave roughly 8.4 milliliters of peripheral blood, collected in an EDTA anticoagulant tube. Ficoll Paque Plus density gradient separation was used to isolate PBMCs, and no additional T cell sorting was done. An Agilent 2100 Bioanalyzer and agarose gel were used to check RNA quality, and a NanoDrop 2000 was used to measure RNA concentration.

The library was made by multiplex PCR. Sequenced on an Illumina HiSeq 4000. TCR beta libraries were built with iRepertoire HTBI primers and Arm-PCR amplification of CDR3 regions. Before sequencing, the PCR products went through gel purification. The published analysis was carried out like this. Across samples, 60 to 80 TRBV and 15 or so TRBJ segments were identified and used for gene usage analysis of CDR3 amino acid clonotypes. Filtered high-quality paired reads were merged into contigs using COPE and FqMerger. BLAST was used to align contigs to IMGT TRBV, TRBD and TRBJ reference genes, with CDR3 defined following IMGT. Highly expanded clones were defined as clonotypes with a frequency above 0.1%. Shannon entropy was used to measure repertoire diversity, and the Gini coefficient was used to measure V-J evenness. A clonotype found in more than one individual was treated as public. In-frame beta chains were kept once TCRdb had trimmed the public reads at Q25 with fastp and called clones with MiXCR. Rows with one shared CDR3 protein collapse into an entry with the most common genes and DNA. The authors' filters were not applied to this entry. The sample profile shows a few hundred thousand distinct CDR3 sequences; 15% to 20% of them were found once. The ten largest clonotypes hold 12% to 15% of the sample.

These data were likewise used in another study, on T cells in Graves' hyperthyroidism and ophthalmopathy. As described in the second report: A patient counted as having stable Graves' hyperthyroidism if no progression to ophthalmopathy occurred over 18 months of follow-up. The hyperthyroidism patients were between 18 and 65 years old and newly diagnosed, with a disease duration of less than 2 months. Exclusion was applied to patients with uncontrolled infections, other autoimmune diseases, pregnancy or lactation. Diagnoses were based on clinical symptoms, serum thyroxine and TRAb, thyroid ultrasound and orbital computed tomography. The first round of RT-PCR for the TCR CDR3 was performed with the HTBI primer set and the Qiagen OneStep RT-PCR kit. Most expanded thyroid clonotypes (frequency above 0.001) were also detected in blood, a finding suggesting that blood repertoires may reflect thyroid immune responses. A model built on a 13 V-J signature distinguished ophthalmopathy from stable hyperthyroidism, reaching about 88% sensitivity and about 81% specificity in cross-validation and 80%/75% in testing. In validation, the model predicted progression to ophthalmopathy a median of about 6.5 months before onset, with 65% to 71% sensitivity and about 72% specificity. TCR V-J signatures able to tell the groups apart were searched for in a discovery cohort of some 97 patients, of whom approximately 40 had Graves' ophthalmopathy and about 55 had stable Graves' hyperthyroidism. An independent validation cohort of fewer than 20 hyperthyroidism patients and 17 patients who later progressed to ophthalmopathy tested prospective prediction of ophthalmopathy. The approximately 100 discovery patients were divided at random into training and test sets in a 7:3 ratio. Thyroid tissue and blood T-cell repertoires from six Graves' hyperthyroidism patients were also compared in the study. After sampling, hyperthyroidism patients received methimazole starting at 30 mg daily, and ophthalmopathy patients received high-dose intravenous methylprednisolone. Libraries were constructed in a second round of multiplex PCR, after which size selection and purification were performed. The libraries were sequenced on an Illumina HiSeq2000 using paired-end 100 bp reads. SOAPnuke was used to process the raw data, with reads discarded if the reads contained adapters or uncalled bases, had a mean Phred below 15, or lacked an exact constant-primer or identifier match. High-quality paired reads were merged with COPE v1.2.5, and unique nucleotide sequences were defined as clonotypes. MiTCR v1.1 was used to align clonotypes to the IMGT TRBV, TRBD and TRBJ reference segments. The analysis was restricted to V-J combinations with a frequency above 0.0001, which together covered 99% to 99.2% of the repertoires. The TCS score was defined as F50 (clonal expansion) divided by E x V (chaos), with BLOSUM62-based TCRdist calculated between CDR3 peptides within each V-J. Welch's t-statistics and random forest reduced roughly 500 V-J features to 13, which were used in a naive Bayes classifier (R e1071). No statistical method was used to fix the sample size in advance, and group allocation was not hidden from the investigators. The paper reports TCR Vbeta CDR3 sequencing of about 140 peripheral blood samples: some 41 ophthalmopathy, about 75 hyperthyroidism and roughly 17 progressor patients.

The material sequenced was peripheral blood mononuclear cells (PBMCs), taken at new diagnosis, from a patient treated with antithyroid drugs. This chain is built from TRBV2 and TRBJ2-5, with TRBD1 perhaps the D gene, on 6 matching bases. The TCR originated in a woman aged 25 to 39 with Graves disease. Donor details come from another sample of the same person, matched by shared clones. The sequenced DNA is TGTGCCAGCAGTGGAGCCAGGGGAGAGACCCAGTACTTC. This yields the protein CASSGARGETQYF. With all but the CDR3 taken from the reference TRBV2 and TRBJ2-5 genes, the full variable domain is: EPEVTQTPSHQVTQMGQEVILRCVPISNHLYFYWYRQILGQKVEFLVSFYNNEISEKSEIFDDQFSVERPDGSNFTLKIRSTKLEDSAMYFCASSGARGETQYFGPGTRLLVL.